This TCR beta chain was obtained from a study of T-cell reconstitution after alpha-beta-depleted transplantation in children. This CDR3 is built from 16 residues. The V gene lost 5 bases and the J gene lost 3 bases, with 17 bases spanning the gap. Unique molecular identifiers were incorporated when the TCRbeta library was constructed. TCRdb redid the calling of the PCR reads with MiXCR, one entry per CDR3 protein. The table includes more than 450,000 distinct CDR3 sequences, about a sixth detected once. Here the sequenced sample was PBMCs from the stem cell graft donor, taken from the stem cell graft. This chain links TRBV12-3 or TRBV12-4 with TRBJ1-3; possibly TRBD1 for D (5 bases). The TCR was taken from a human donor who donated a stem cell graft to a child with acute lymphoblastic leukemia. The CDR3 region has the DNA TGTGCCAGCAGTGTTGACAGCCGAATGGTTGGAAACACCATATATTTT. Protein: CASSVDSRMVGNTIYF.